This T cell receptor (beta chain) was identified during a study of blood T cell repertoires in COVID-19. Study-wide background: COVID-19 samples, acute and convalescent, were from the United States, Italy and Spain.

Under the authors' procedure: Amplified reference gene primers provided the basis for estimating nucleated cell counts. Sequenced by immunoSEQ multiplex PCR; TCRdb stores in-frame clones only, minus some. That table gives V, J and clone size, and the DNA gave D and trimming. The repertoire holds 270,000 or so clones, around nine tenths seen once, with 2.6% in the top ten. CDR1 SGHDT and CDR2 YYEEEE come from the germline V gene. The CDR3 has 16 amino acids. Germline trimming cut 4 bases from V and 5 bases from J; bases unmatched to any gene: 5. Participants came from roughly 23 US areas, aged about 18 to 100 years. Each recovered donor of Cohort 3 presented with two negative PCRs, clearance, or symptom resolution.

This TCR derives from a woman between 18 and 30 years old who had recovered from COVID-19. The sequencing sample was made of PBMCs or T cells enriched from blood (not recorded which). J is TRBJ2-2 and V is TRBV5-6, with 13 bases matching TRBD2. CDR3 loop: CASSRGGLAGTGELFF. The CDR3 coding sequence is TGTGCCAGCAGCCGGGGGGGACTAGCGGGAACCGGGGAGCTGTTTTTT. The variable domain in full, completed from reference TRBV5-6 and TRBJ2-2, reads DAGVTQSPTHLIKTRGQQVTLRCSPKSGHDTVSWYQQALGQGPQFIFQYYEEEERQRGNFPDRFSGHQFPNYSSELNVNALLLGDSALYLCASSRGGLAGTGELFFGEGSRLTVL.